One sample yielded the 22 T cell receptor beta chains listed below, sequenced in a study of OX40 agonist ivuxolimab in advanced cancers. The repertoire was sequenced with immunoSEQ multiplex PCR; TCRdb's copy has only in-frame clones and lacks some. The sample holds 60,000 to 100,000 clones; around 93% are singletons and the top ten take 0.45% to 0.65%. The specimen was CD4+ or CD8+ T cells sorted from blood, collected in a trial of the OX40 agonist ivuxolimab. The receptor set was obtained from an adult with an advanced solid tumor such as melanoma, head and neck, liver or kidney cancer.

This chain connects TRBV9 to TRBJ2-1; D ambiguous. This CDR3 spans 13 amino acids. Per germline, CDR1 SGDLS and CDR2 YYNGEE. V lost 0 bases and J 4 bases, leaving 5 bases between the germline ends. The CDR3 reads CASSVERYNEQFF. The DNA for the CDR3 is TGTGCCAGCAGCGTAGAAAGGTACAATGAGCAGTTCTTC.

The chain employs TRBV13 and TRBJ2-7; 8 positions agree with TRBD2. Trimming at V came to 0 bases and at J to 4 bases, leaving 5 bases not matched to a gene. CDR3 length equals 15 residues. Germline CDR1 PRHDT, CDR2 FYEKMQ (reference sequence). The CDR3 DNA reads as TGTGCCAGCAGCTTAGGCCGAGGGACTAGGTACGAGCAGTACTTC. This gives the protein CASSLGRGTRYEQYF.

This chain joins TRBV27 and TRBJ2-5; no clear D gene. Germline lookup yields CDR1 MNHEY and CDR2 SMNVEV (reference sequence). CDR3 length equals 9 residues. Trimming cost V 11 bases and J 1 base, with 2 bases left between them. The chain's CDR3 is CAVQETQYF. Here the CDR3 DNA reads TGTGCCGTCCAAGAGACCCAGTACTTC.

V usage is TRBV30 and J usage is TRBJ1-3, with D hard to call. Trimming removed 4 bases from V and 0 bases from J, with 10 bases in between. The CDR3 is made up of 14 amino acids. Per the germline V gene, CDR1 is GTSNPN and CDR2 is SVGIG (reference sequence). Written as DNA, the CDR3 is TGTGCCTGGATGGCGGGCCGCTCTGGAAACACCATATATTTT. Its translation: CAWMAGRSGNTIYF. The whole variable domain, filled in from reference TRBV30 and TRBJ1-3, reads SQTIHQWPATLVQPVGSPLSLECTVEGTSNPNLYWYRQAAGRGLQLLFYSVGIGQISSEVPQNLSASRPQDRQFILSSKKLLLSDSGFYLCAWMAGRSGNTIYFGEGSWLTVV.

This sequence joins TRBV6-1 and TRBJ1-4; no firm D call. The CDR3 loop spans 14 amino acids. CDR1 and CDR2 from the germline V gene are MNHNS and SASEGT. V lost 4 bases, J lost 5 bases, and 11 bases lay in between. The DNA of the CDR3 is TGTGCCAGCAGTGTGGGAAACTCAAATGAAAAACTGTTTTTT. Amino acids: CASSVGNSNEKLFF.

This clone was seen more than once but under ten times. The V call is TRBV19, the J call TRBJ1-2; the match to TRBD1 covers 8 bases. This CDR3 spans 14 amino acids. Germline V gene sequence: CDR1 LNHDA, CDR2 SQIVND (reference sequence). The V gene end was trimmed by 6 bases and the J gene end by 4 bases; junction bases not matched to a gene: 7. CDR3 protein: CASRTGGIVYGYTF. The CDR3, as DNA: TGTGCCAGTAGAACAGGGGGGATTGTCTATGGCTACACCTTC. Full variable domain (outside the CDR3, taken from reference TRBV19 and TRBJ1-2): DGGITQSPKYLFRKEGQNVTLSCEQNLNHDAMYWYRQDPGQGLRLIYYSQIVNDFQKGDIAEGYSVSREKKESFPLTVTSAQKNPTAFYLCASRTGGIVYGYTFGSGTRLTVV.

The V and J genes are TRBV30 and TRBJ2-5, with D uncertain. The CDR3 runs 15 residues. Germline lookup yields CDR1 GTSNPN and CDR2 SVGIG (reference sequence). Trimming cost V 0 bases and J 2 bases, with 13 bases left between them. CDR3 nucleotides: TGTGCCTGGAGTGTGGTATTCCGGCGGCAAGAGACCCAGTACTTC. This sequence encodes CAWSVVFRRQETQYF.

The genes are TRBV29-1 and TRBJ2-7, with 7 bases that match TRBD2. J gave up 1 base and V 3 bases, and 15 bases lay outside the gene matches. The CDR3 spans 17 residues. Germline V lookup: CDR1 SQVTM, CDR2 ANQGSEA. The CDR3: CSVDSSGLAAVSYEQYF. The CDR3, as DNA: TGCAGCGTTGATTCGTCCGGGCTAGCGGCAGTTTCCTACGAGCAGTACTTC.

This rearrangement joins TRBV5-4 to TRBJ2-1, with D possibly TRBD2 on 5 matching bases. V lost 2 bases and J lost 8, with 11 bases in between. This CDR3 is built from 13 residues. Germline lookup yields CDR1 SGHNT and CDR2 YYREEE (reference sequence). The CDR3 DNA follows: TGTGCCAGCAGCTTTGGGCTAGCCGATGAGCAGTTCTTC. This gives the protein CASSFGLADEQFF.

V and J are TRBV18 and TRBJ2-2, with 9 bases fitting TRBD2. With V trimmed by 3 bases and J by 0 bases, 8 bases remained unmatched. The length of the CDR3 is 18 residues. Per germline, CDR1 KGHSH and CDR2 LQKENI. The CDR3 sequence: CASSPRSLAGSNTGELFF. The CDR3 coding sequence is TGTGCCAGCTCACCTAGGTCACTAGCGGGCTCGAACACCGGGGAGCTGTTTTTT.

J is TRBJ2-6 and V is TRBV2, with D perhaps given as TRBD1 or TRBD2 (6 bases each). Per the germline V gene, CDR1 is SNHLY and CDR2 is FYNNEI. The V and J ends lost 6 bases and 0 bases respectively, with 12 bases between them. This CDR3 spans 16 amino acids. CDR3 in DNA: TGTGCCAGCAGGCGGGACATAAGCTCTGGGGCCAACGTCCTGACTTTC. Protein: CASRRDISSGANVLTF.

V usage is TRBV11-3 and J usage is TRBJ2-5, with 9 bases that match TRBD2. Germline loops: CDR1 SGHNT, CDR2 YENEEA. The CDR3 is made up of 16 amino acids. V gave up 5 bases and J gave up 0 bases; unmatched junction bases: 7. The CDR3 loop reads CASSVSASGDQETQYF. CDR3 sequence (DNA): TGTGCCAGCAGCGTGTCGGCTAGCGGGGACCAAGAGACCCAGTACTTC.

The chain's CDR3 is CASSAGGNYEQYF. The CDR3 DNA is TGTGCCAGCAGTGCAGGGGGAAACTACGAGCAGTACTTC. The chain joins TRBV28 to TRBJ2-7; 7 bases fit TRBD1. Trimming took 5 bases from V and 3 from J; bases not matched to a gene: 4. Germline-derived CDR1 and CDR2 are MDHEN and SYDVKM. The CDR3 extends over 13 amino acids.

V is TRBV7-2 and J is TRBJ2-5; 7 bases are shared with TRBD1. Germline V gene lookup returns CDR1 SGHTA and CDR2 FQGNSA. Germline trimming cut 7 bases from V and 2 bases from J; bases unmatched to any gene: 10. This CDR3 comprises 15 residues. CDR3 sequence reads: CASTVHRQGQETQYF. CDR3 nucleotides: TGTGCCAGCACCGTACATAGACAGGGACAAGAGACCCAGTACTTC.

The gene calls are TRBV7-2 and TRBJ2-7, with D possibly being TRBD1 or TRBD2 (5 bases each). This CDR3 has 15 residues. Germline assignment: CDR1 SGHTA and CDR2 FQGNSA. Trimming took 4 bases from V and 0 from J, leaving 13 bases between them. The CDR3 is CASSSGWGSSYEQYF. The CDR3 nucleotides read TGTGCCAGCAGCTCGGGTTGGGGGAGCTCCTACGAGCAGTACTTC.

The chain couples TRBV19 to TRBJ1-4; maybe TRBD1 (5 bases). The CDR3 consists of 14 residues. Per the germline V gene, CDR1 is LNHDA and CDR2 is SQIVND (reference sequence). The germline V and J ends were trimmed by 9 bases and 5 bases, with 16 bases remaining between them. The CDR3 here is CASQNAGHNEKLFF. As DNA, the CDR3 is TGTGCCAGCCAAAACGCAGGGCACAATGAAAAACTGTTTTTT.

The J gene is TRBJ2-1, the V gene TRBV30, with unresolved D. This CDR3 contains 13 residues. V lost 0 bases and J lost 7, with 10 bases in between. Looked up from germline, CDR1 is GTSNPN and CDR2 is SVGIG (reference sequence). The CDR3, as DNA: TGTGCCTGGAGTGTACAGATGGGGAATGAGCAGTTCTTC. Translated, it gives CAWSVQMGNEQFF.

The chain combines TRBV6-4 with TRBJ1-2; a possible D gene is TRBD1 (6 bases). CDR3 size: 15 residues. Trimming cost V 7 bases and J 8 bases, with 23 bases left between them. CDR1 is MRHNA, CDR2 SNTAGT, per germline. CDR3 sequence reads: CASTVEPGGGHGYTF. The CDR3 region has the DNA TGTGCCAGCACCGTGGAGCCGGGCGGGGGGCACGGCTACACCTTC.

The chain has TRBV4-3 and TRBJ2-3, with D maybe TRBD1 (5 bases). Germline CDR1 and CDR2: LGHNA and YSLEER. This CDR3 is built from 14 residues. With 4 bases removed from V and 2 bases from J, the gap between germline ends came to 10 bases. The CDR3 coding sequence is TGCGCCAGCAGCCCCTCAGGGATCACAGATACGCAGTATTTT. Protein product: CASSPSGITDTQYF.

CDR3 loop: CAISPGLAGYEQYF. CDR3 nucleotides: TGTGCCATCTCGCCGGGACTAGCGGGCTACGAGCAGTACTTC. V gene TRBV10-3 combines with J gene TRBJ2-7; 12 bases fit TRBD2. The CDR3 has 14 residues. CDR1 and CDR2 from the germline V gene are ENHRY and SYGVKD. The V gene end was trimmed by 8 bases and the J gene end by 3 bases; junction bases not matched to a gene: 5.

This sequence joins TRBV29-1 and TRBJ2-5, with D perhaps matching TRBD1 (6 bases). Between the trimmed V and J ends, which lost 6 bases and 5 bases, there was a span of 16 bases. Germline CDR1 reads SQVTM; CDR2 reads ANQGSEA. This CDR3 comprises 13 residues. The DNA for the CDR3 is TGCAGCGTCCGCACGACAGGCGGGGAGACCCAGTACTTC. It is translated as CSVRTTGGETQYF.

J is TRBJ2-3 and V is TRBV29-1; 9 bases are shared with TRBD1. With 8 bases clipped from V and 3 bases from J, the junction kept 9 bases outside the gene matches. The CDR3 extends over 14 amino acids. Germline CDR1 reads SQVTM; CDR2 reads ANQGSEA. CDR3 in amino acids: CSSTGTGLTDTQYF. CDR3 DNA sequence: TGCAGCTCCACCGGGACAGGGCTGACAGATACGCAGTATTTT.